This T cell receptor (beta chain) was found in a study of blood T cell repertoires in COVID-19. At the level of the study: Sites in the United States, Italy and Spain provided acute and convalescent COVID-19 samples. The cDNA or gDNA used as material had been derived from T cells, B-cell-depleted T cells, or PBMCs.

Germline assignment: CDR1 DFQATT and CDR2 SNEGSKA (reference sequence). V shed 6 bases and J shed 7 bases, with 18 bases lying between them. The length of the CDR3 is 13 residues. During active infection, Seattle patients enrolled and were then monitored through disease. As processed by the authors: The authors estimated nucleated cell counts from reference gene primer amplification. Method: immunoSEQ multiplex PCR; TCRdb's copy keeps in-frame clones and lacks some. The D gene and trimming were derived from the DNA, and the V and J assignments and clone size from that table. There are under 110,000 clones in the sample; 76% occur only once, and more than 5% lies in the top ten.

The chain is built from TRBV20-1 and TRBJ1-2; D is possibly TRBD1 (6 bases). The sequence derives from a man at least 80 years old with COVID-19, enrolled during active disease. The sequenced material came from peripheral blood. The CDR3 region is CSASGGPGSGYTF. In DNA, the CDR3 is TGCAGTGCCAGTGGGGGCCCTGGGTCTGGCTACACCTTC.